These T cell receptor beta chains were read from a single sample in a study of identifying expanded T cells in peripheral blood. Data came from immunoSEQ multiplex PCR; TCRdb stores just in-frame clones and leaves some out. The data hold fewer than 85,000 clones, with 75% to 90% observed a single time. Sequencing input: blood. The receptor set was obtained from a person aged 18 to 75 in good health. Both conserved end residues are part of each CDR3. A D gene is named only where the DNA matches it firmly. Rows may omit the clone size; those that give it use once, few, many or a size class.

cdr3_nt: TGCAGCGCCTCGACAGGGGTTCTCTCTGGAAACACCATATATTTT
cdr3_aa: CSASTGVLSGNTIYF
v_call: TRBV29-1
d_call: TRBD1
clone_size: NA
j_call: TRBJ1-3

cdr3_nt: TGTGCCAGCTCACAGACAGGGAAAGGAACTGAAGCTTTCTTT
cdr3_aa: CASSQTGKGTEAFF
v_call: TRBV18
d_call: TRBD1
clone_size: NA
j_call: TRBJ1-1

cdr3_nt: TGTGCCAGCAGCTTGGACAGGAACTACGAGCAGTACTTC
cdr3_aa: CASSLDRNYEQYF
v_call: TRBV5-4
d_call: NA
clone_size: NA
j_call: TRBJ2-7

cdr3_nt: TGTGCCAGCTCGGCGGCTGGCGAAAAACTGTTTTTT
cdr3_aa: CASSAAGEKLFF
v_call: TRBV2
d_call: NA
clone_size: NA
j_call: TRBJ1-4

cdr3_nt: TGTGCCAGCGCAAGCCTGGGAGCTGGGGCCAACGTCCTGACTTTC
cdr3_aa: CASASLGAGANVLTF
v_call: TRBV27
d_call: NA
clone_size: NA
j_call: TRBJ2-6

cdr3_nt: TGTGCCAGCAGTGAAGGTCAGTACGAGCAGTACTTC
cdr3_aa: CASSEGQYEQYF
v_call: TRBV25-1
d_call: NA
clone_size: NA
j_call: TRBJ2-7

cdr3_nt: TGTGCCAGCAGTGCCCATTCTCGGGACTCCTACGAGCAGTACTTC
cdr3_aa: CASSAHSRDSYEQYF
v_call: TRBV6-5
d_call: NA
clone_size: few
j_call: TRBJ2-7

cdr3_nt: TGTGCCAGCAGAAACTCGGGTCGTGAAGCTTTCTTT
cdr3_aa: CASRNSGREAFF
v_call: TRBV6-5
d_call: NA
clone_size: NA
j_call: TRBJ1-1

cdr3_nt: TGTGCCAGCAGTGGACAGGTCTTGGCTTTCTTT
cdr3_aa: CASSGQVLAFF
v_call: TRBV2
d_call: NA
clone_size: NA
j_call: TRBJ1-1

cdr3_nt: TGTGCCAGCAGCTCCAGGACTAGCGGGGGTAACAATGAGCAGTTCTTC
cdr3_aa: CASSSRTSGGNNEQFF
v_call: TRBV11-2
d_call: TRBD2
clone_size: NA
j_call: TRBJ2-1

cdr3_nt: TGCGCCAGCAGCTTGGCCGGAGGGCGCAATCAGCCCCAGCATTTT
cdr3_aa: CASSLAGGRNQPQHF
v_call: TRBV5-1
d_call: NA
clone_size: NA
j_call: TRBJ1-5

cdr3_nt: TGTGCCAGCAGGGGGGGGAGATCTGGGGCCAACGTCCTGACTTTC
cdr3_aa: CASRGGRSGANVLTF
v_call: TRBV2
d_call: TRBD2
clone_size: NA
j_call: TRBJ2-6

cdr3_nt: TGTGCCACCATGGCTCAATTGGCGGAAGAGACCCAGTACTTC
cdr3_aa: CATMAQLAEETQYF
v_call: TRBV28
d_call: NA
clone_size: NA
j_call: TRBJ2-5

cdr3_nt: TGTGCCAGCAGCGGTCGACAGGCTGGAAACACCATATATTTT
cdr3_aa: CASSGRQAGNTIYF
v_call: TRBV11-3
d_call: NA
clone_size: NA
j_call: TRBJ1-3

cdr3_nt: TGTGCCAGTAGTATCAACAGGGAGTACTACGAGCAGTACTTC
cdr3_aa: CASSINREYYEQYF
v_call: TRBV19
d_call: NA
clone_size: NA
j_call: TRBJ2-7

cdr3_nt: TGTGCCAGCAGTTTATACACAGGGTCTTCCTACGAGCAGTACTTC
cdr3_aa: CASSLYTGSSYEQYF
v_call: TRBV27
d_call: NA
clone_size: once
j_call: TRBJ2-7

cdr3_nt: TGTGCCAGCAGCTTGTTGGGGGTCGTGGGAGTAGGGACTGAAGCTTTCTTT
cdr3_aa: CASSLLGVVGVGTEAFF
v_call: TRBV5-5
d_call: NA
clone_size: NA
j_call: TRBJ1-1

cdr3_nt: TGTGCCAGCAGCGTAGCGGTTCGGGAGACCCAGTACTTC
cdr3_aa: CASSVAVRETQYF
v_call: TRBV9
d_call: NA
clone_size: NA
j_call: TRBJ2-5

cdr3_nt: TGTGCCAGCAGTTACTCCCCTAGCCTCAATGAGCAGTTCTTC
cdr3_aa: CASSYSPSLNEQFF
v_call: TRBV6-5
d_call: NA
clone_size: NA
j_call: TRBJ2-1

cdr3_nt: TGTGCCAGCCTTGGAGGGGCTAATGGCTACACCTTC
cdr3_aa: CASLGGANGYTF
v_call: TRBV6-1
d_call: NA
clone_size: NA
j_call: TRBJ1-2

cdr3_nt: TGCGCCAGCAGCAATTCCGGGACTAGCGGATACGAGCAGTACTTC
cdr3_aa: CASSNSGTSGYEQYF
v_call: TRBV5-1
d_call: TRBD2
clone_size: NA
j_call: TRBJ2-7

cdr3_nt: TGTGCCAGCAGTTTGAGGGGCAGGGGGAGCATAAGCTCCTACGAGCAGTACTTC
cdr3_aa: CASSLRGRGSISSYEQYF
v_call: TRBV27
d_call: TRBD1
clone_size: NA
j_call: TRBJ2-7

cdr3_nt: TGTGCCAGCAGCTTGTGGCAGGGGATCTATGGCTACACCTTC
cdr3_aa: CASSLWQGIYGYTF
v_call: TRBV5-6
d_call: NA
clone_size: few
j_call: TRBJ1-2

cdr3_nt: TGTGCCATCAGTGAGTCGCCTAGCAGTATTAATGAGCAGTTCTTC
cdr3_aa: CAISESPSSINEQFF
v_call: TRBV10-3
d_call: NA
clone_size: NA
j_call: TRBJ2-1

cdr3_nt: TGTGCCAGCAGTTTTAGTTTTAATGAGCAGTTCTTC
cdr3_aa: CASSFSFNEQFF
v_call: TRBV28
d_call: NA
clone_size: NA
j_call: TRBJ2-1

cdr3_nt: TGTGCCAGCAGCCTCAGAGAAGATACGCAGTATTTT
cdr3_aa: CASSLREDTQYF
v_call: TRBV7-6
d_call: NA
clone_size: NA
j_call: TRBJ2-3

cdr3_nt: TGTGCCAGCAGTTTTCAAGGGGCTGGAAACACCATATATTTT
cdr3_aa: CASSFQGAGNTIYF
v_call: TRBV28
d_call: NA
clone_size: NA
j_call: TRBJ1-3

cdr3_nt: TGTGCCAGAAGCTTAGTGGTCCGCGGGTCTTCCTACGAGCAGTACTTC
cdr3_aa: CARSLVVRGSSYEQYF
v_call: TRBV7-5
d_call: NA
clone_size: NA
j_call: TRBJ2-7

cdr3_nt: TGTGCCAGCAGCTCGGACAGTAACACTGAAGCTTTCTTT
cdr3_aa: CASSSDSNTEAFF
v_call: TRBV28
d_call: NA
clone_size: NA
j_call: TRBJ1-1

cdr3_nt: TGTGCCTGGAGTGCTCATAGCTCCTACAATGAGCAGTTCTTC
cdr3_aa: CAWSAHSSYNEQFF
v_call: TRBV30
d_call: NA
clone_size: NA
j_call: TRBJ2-1

cdr3_nt: TGTGCCAGCGGAGGACAGCACGCGAACACCGGGGAGCTGTTTTTT
cdr3_aa: CASGGQHANTGELFF
v_call: TRBV28
d_call: NA
clone_size: few
j_call: TRBJ2-2

cdr3_nt: TGCGCCAGCAGCTTGGTGACTAGCGGGGGACCCTACAATGAGCAGTTCTTC
cdr3_aa: CASSLVTSGGPYNEQFF
v_call: TRBV5-1
d_call: TRBD2
clone_size: NA
j_call: TRBJ2-1

cdr3_nt: TGTGCCAGCAGCCCGGGACTAGCGGGAGGCAACCTACAATGGGAGCAGTTCTTC
cdr3_aa: CASSPGLAGGNLQWEQFF
v_call: TRBV5-4
d_call: TRBD2
clone_size: NA
j_call: TRBJ2-1

cdr3_nt: TGTGCCAGCAGCTTAGCGATAACACCATCCCAAGAGACCCAGTACTTC
cdr3_aa: CASSLAITPSQETQYF
v_call: TRBV7-2
d_call: NA
clone_size: NA
j_call: TRBJ2-5

cdr3_nt: TGTGCTAGTGGTTTTGGGGAGGGAAAACTGTTTTTT
cdr3_aa: CASGFGEGKLFF
v_call: TRBV12-5
d_call: NA
clone_size: few
j_call: TRBJ1-4

cdr3_nt: TGTGCCTGGAAAGGAATCAGGACGGCCAATTCACCCCTCCACTTT
cdr3_aa: CAWKGIRTANSPLHF
v_call: TRBV30
d_call: NA
clone_size: NA
j_call: TRBJ1-6

cdr3_nt: TGTGCCAGCAGCAAAGGTCGGCCGGGGGGGACTGAAGCTTTCTTT
cdr3_aa: CASSKGRPGGTEAFF
v_call: TRBV21-1
d_call: NA
clone_size: NA
j_call: TRBJ1-1

cdr3_nt: TGTGCCATCAGTGAGGGGGTTGAAGCTTTCTTT
cdr3_aa: CAISEGVEAFF
v_call: TRBV10-3
d_call: NA
clone_size: NA
j_call: TRBJ1-1

cdr3_nt: TGCAGCGTTGTAGGAGTGGGGATCCCTGAAGCTTTCTTT
cdr3_aa: CSVVGVGIPEAFF
v_call: TRBV29-1
d_call: NA
clone_size: once
j_call: TRBJ1-1

cdr3_nt: TGTGCCAGCAGCTTGGCCGACAGTTTCTCTGGAAACACCATATATTTT
cdr3_aa: CASSLADSFSGNTIYF
v_call: TRBV7-6
d_call: NA
clone_size: NA
j_call: TRBJ1-3

cdr3_nt: TGTGCCAGTAGTATCGGACTATTTAGGGATACGCAGTATTTT
cdr3_aa: CASSIGLFRDTQYF
v_call: TRBV19
d_call: NA
clone_size: NA
j_call: TRBJ2-3

cdr3_nt: TGTGCCAGCAGTTACCGGACAGGGGGCAACACTGAAGCTTTCTTT
cdr3_aa: CASSYRTGGNTEAFF
v_call: TRBV27
d_call: TRBD1
clone_size: NA
j_call: TRBJ1-1

cdr3_nt: TGTGCCAGCAGTGAAGCTCAACAGATCGAAGAGACCCAGTACTTC
cdr3_aa: CASSEAQQIEETQYF
v_call: TRBV2
d_call: NA
clone_size: NA
j_call: TRBJ2-5

cdr3_nt: TGTGCCAGCGGACAGGACTTGTACGAGCAGTACTTC
cdr3_aa: CASGQDLYEQYF
v_call: TRBV6-1
d_call: TRBD1
clone_size: NA
j_call: TRBJ2-7

cdr3_nt: TGTGCCAGCAGGGGACAGGGGTTGGTGATCACTGAAGCTTTCTTT
cdr3_aa: CASRGQGLVITEAFF
v_call: TRBV27
d_call: TRBD1
clone_size: once
j_call: TRBJ1-1

cdr3_nt: TGTGCCAGCAGCTTGGCGAGGACAGGGCCAGATACGCAGTATTTT
cdr3_aa: CASSLARTGPDTQYF
v_call: TRBV5-4
d_call: TRBD1
clone_size: NA
j_call: TRBJ2-3

cdr3_nt: TGTGCCAGCTCACAGGGGACAGCCGAGCAGTACTTC
cdr3_aa: CASSQGTAEQYF
v_call: TRBV18
d_call: TRBD1
clone_size: NA
j_call: TRBJ2-7

cdr3_nt: TGTGCCAGCAGTTACTCGAGACAGGTGGCCTACAATGAGCAGTTCTTC
cdr3_aa: CASSYSRQVAYNEQFF
v_call: TRBV6-6
d_call: NA
clone_size: NA
j_call: TRBJ2-1

cdr3_nt: TGTGCCAGCAGCTTAGTACCCCAGGGGGACTATGGCTACACCTTC
cdr3_aa: CASSLVPQGDYGYTF
v_call: TRBV7-2
d_call: TRBD1
clone_size: NA
j_call: TRBJ1-2

cdr3_nt: TGTGCCAGCAGCTCAAGCGGGACCTACAATGAGCAGTTCTTC
cdr3_aa: CASSSSGTYNEQFF
v_call: TRBV7-9
d_call: TRBD2
clone_size: NA
j_call: TRBJ2-1

cdr3_nt: TGCGCCAGCAGCCTACTAGAGAGACTGTACGGCGATGAGCAGTTCTTC
cdr3_aa: CASSLLERLYGDEQFF
v_call: TRBV4-1
d_call: NA
clone_size: NA
j_call: TRBJ2-1

cdr3_nt: TGTGCCAGTAGTGGCCAGGGGGGGAGGCATGGCTACACCTTC
cdr3_aa: CASSGQGGRHGYTF
v_call: TRBV19
d_call: TRBD1
clone_size: NA
j_call: TRBJ1-2

cdr3_nt: TGTGCCAGCAGCTCCGGGACTAGCGGGAGCGGCATTCAGTACTTC
cdr3_aa: CASSSGTSGSGIQYF
v_call: TRBV7-9
d_call: TRBD2
clone_size: NA
j_call: TRBJ2-4

cdr3_nt: TGTGCCAGCGGGCCTAGCGGGAGAATCAATGAGCAGTTCTTC
cdr3_aa: CASGPSGRINEQFF
v_call: TRBV9
d_call: TRBD2
clone_size: NA
j_call: TRBJ2-1

cdr3_nt: TGTGCCTGGAGTGCTAGCATTAACTATGGCTACACCTTC
cdr3_aa: CAWSASINYGYTF
v_call: TRBV30
d_call: NA
clone_size: NA
j_call: TRBJ1-2